The rows below give T cell receptor beta chains drawn from one sample of a study of shared clonotypes between healthy human individuals. Generated by immunoSEQ multiplex PCR, the TCRdb table keeps only in-frame clones and is missing some. The sample lists about 2,200,000 clones; 93% were seen once. The sequenced sample was naive CD8+ T cells from PBMCs. The receptors shown here come from a young man in good health. Some clones in this sample may be carry-over from other donors' samples. CDR3s include the opening cysteine and the closing phenylalanine or tryptophan. The D gene is left open where the match is weak. Rows may omit the clone size; those that give it use once, few, many or a size class.

size	V	D	J	CDR3	DNA
-	TRBV27	TRBD2	TRBJ2-7	CASSPGLVPGEQYF	TGTGCCAGCAGTCCCGGACTAGTTCCGGGCGAGCAGTACTTC
few	TRBV28	-	TRBJ1-1	CASSLIAEAFF	TGTGCCAGCAGTTTAATCGCTGAAGCTTTCTTT
few	TRBV9	-	TRBJ1-1	CASTGSGTEAFF	TGTGCCAGCACCGGGAGCGGCACTGAAGCTTTCTTT
once	TRBV10-3	-	TRBJ2-7	CATRGGPRQHIYEQYF	TGTGCCACGAGGGGCGGTCCCAGGCAACACATTTACGAGCAGTACTTC
-	TRBV6-5	TRBD1	TRBJ1-5	CASTPTGTGNQPQHF	TGTGCCAGCACTCCCACCGGGACAGGGAATCAGCCCCAGCATTTT
once	TRBV19	-	TRBJ2-7	CASSIAQGIYSYEQYF	TGTGCCAGTAGTATAGCTCAGGGGATTTACTCCTACGAGCAGTACTTC
-	TRBV29-1	-	TRBJ2-3	CSVIWGADTQYF	TGCAGCGTCATCTGGGGGGCAGATACGCAGTATTTT
-	TRBV29-1	TRBD1	TRBJ1-2	CSVEDQGQGALGYGYTF	TGCAGCGTTGAAGATCAGGGACAGGGGGCCCTGGGCTATGGCTACACCTTC
-	TRBV4-1	-	TRBJ1-5	CASSQDYTGRSNQPQHF	TGCGCCAGCAGCCAAGATTACACAGGGAGGAGCAATCAGCCCCAGCATTTT
-	TRBV9	TRBD2	TRBJ2-7	CASSVAGGSVWEQYF	TGTGCCAGCAGCGTCGCGGGAGGGTCTGTTTGGGAGCAGTACTTC
-	TRBV28	TRBD1	TRBJ2-7	CASGLDRGDFEQYF	TGTGCCAGCGGACTAGACAGGGGGGACTTCGAGCAGTACTTC
once	TRBV7-9	-	TRBJ1-4	CASSLPRSEKLFF	TGTGCCAGCAGCTTACCCCGGAGTGAAAAACTGTTTTTT
-	TRBV16	-	TRBJ1-5	CASSQLGGEPQHF	TGTGCCAGCAGCCAATTAGGGGGGGAGCCCCAGCATTTT
-	TRBV28	TRBD1	TRBJ1-4	CASSLRGQGLDGDPEKLFF	TGTGCCAGCAGTTTACGTGGACAGGGTTTGGACGGGGATCCTGAAAAACTGTTTTTT
-	TRBV6-1	-	TRBJ2-7	CASSPLGAGLSEQYF	TGTGCCAGCAGTCCCTTGGGGGCAGGGTTGAGCGAGCAGTACTTC
once	TRBV28	-	TRBJ1-1	CASSLRAVNTEAFF	TGTGCCAGCAGTTTGCGGGCTGTGAACACTGAAGCTTTCTTT
-	TRBV27	-	TRBJ1-1	CASSSLGGEAFF	TGTGCCAGCAGTAGCCTCGGAGGTGAAGCTTTCTTT
-	TRBV7-9	TRBD1	TRBJ1-5	CASSPDRSIEPQHF	TGTGCCAGCAGCCCGGACAGGTCGATTGAGCCCCAGCATTTT
-	TRBV27	TRBD2	TRBJ2-3	CASSLLRTSGRASTDTQYF	TGTGCCAGCAGTCTGCTCCGGACTAGCGGGAGGGCCAGCACAGATACGCAGTATTTT
-	TRBV2	-	TRBJ2-5	CASSEEAEVETQYF	TGTGCCAGCAGTGAAGAGGCGGAAGTTGAGACCCAGTACTTC
-	TRBV28	TRBD1	TRBJ2-7	CASSTGTGQRRFYEQYF	TGTGCCAGCAGCACCGGGACAGGCCAACGGAGGTTCTACGAGCAGTACTTC
few	TRBV2	-	TRBJ1-2	CASRRGQSNFYGYTF	TGTGCCAGCAGGAGAGGACAGTCCAACTTCTATGGCTACACCTTC
-	TRBV12-2	-	TRBJ2-1	CASRLGPSGSDNEQFF	TGTGCAAGTCGCTTAGGCCCTAGCGGGAGTGATAATGAGCAGTTCTTC
-	TRBV7-6	-	TRBJ2-1	CASSLVGRAQDNEQFF	TGTGCCAGCAGCTTAGTTGGCAGGGCTCAGGACAATGAGCAGTTCTTC
once	TRBV10-3	-	TRBJ1-6	CAARGVGSPLHF	TGTGCCGCCAGGGGAGTGGGATCACCCCTCCACTTT
-	TRBV9	-	TRBJ1-2	CASSVPSEGGIYGYTF	TGTGCCAGCAGCGTACCCTCCGAGGGGGGTATCTATGGCTACACCTTC
-	TRBV13	-	TRBJ2-7	CASTQLRGPRGQYF	TGTGCCAGCACCCAACTGCGGGGGCCTAGGGGGCAGTACTTC
-	TRBV10-3	-	TRBJ2-3	CAISEGSFTDTQYF	TGTGCCATCAGCGAGGGCTCCTTCACAGATACGCAGTATTTT
few	TRBV9	TRBD1	TRBJ1-1	CASSAGQGGSVTEAFF	TGTGCCAGCAGCGCGGGACAGGGCGGTTCGGTAACTGAAGCTTTCTTT
-	TRBV27	-	TRBJ1-1	CASRLGLNTEAFF	TGTGCCAGCAGGTTGGGGTTGAACACTGAAGCTTTCTTT
-	TRBV2	-	TRBJ1-4	CASRGEKLFF	TGTGCCAGCAGGGGAGAAAAACTGTTTTTT
-	TRBV27	TRBD2	TRBJ2-1	CASSITAGDTYNEQFF	TGTGCCAGCAGTATAACAGCGGGAGACACCTACAATGAGCAGTTCTTC
-	TRBV5-1	TRBD2	TRBJ2-7	CASSVGTSSYEQYF	TGCGCCAGCAGCGTCGGGACTAGCTCCTACGAGCAGTACTTC
-	TRBV11-2	TRBD1	TRBJ2-5	CASSYGQGPQETQYF	TGTGCCAGCAGCTACGGACAGGGACCCCAAGAGACCCAGTACTTC